The sequence of this T cell receptor beta chain was determined in a study of CD8 T cells in ankylosing spondylitis. Findings of the study overall: Earlier studies detected some motif variants in reactive arthritis synovial fluid and blood.

By quantitative 5'-RACE with molecular barcodes, the TCR beta libraries were made. One entry per CDR3 protein results from TCRdb running MiXCR on the 5' RACE reads. The profile covers hundreds of thousands of distinct CDR3 sequences, with about 9.1% appearing a single time and approximately 7% taken by the ten largest. Germline lookup yields CDR1 DFQATT and CDR2 SNEGSKA (reference sequence). V lost 0 bases and J lost 9; bases outside the gene matches: 9. This CDR3 spans 15 amino acids. This clonotype was observed at least ten times. What it binds is unknown. The sequencing sample was made of blood, either unsorted or a sorted T cell fraction (not recorded which). V usage is TRBV20-1 and J usage is TRBJ2-7; 12 bases map to TRBD1. The sequence was obtained from a male donor with ankylosing spondylitis or in good health (not recorded which). The CDR3, as DNA: TGCAGTGCTAGAGATCCGGGACAGGGGGCTGGTGGGCAGTACTTC. Amino acid sequence: CSARDPGQGAGGQYF.